The text below deals with one TCR beta chain. CDR3 length: 14 residues. Losses at the gene ends were 1 base for V and 6 bases for J; bases not matched to a gene: 5. CDR1 SGHNT and CDR2 YENEEA come from the germline V gene. The sample belongs to a study of technical replicates of blood from a handful of donors. Clones were sequenced by immunoSEQ multiplex PCR, and TCRdb holds only the in-frame ones, with some missing. The data show 75,000 to 95,000 clones, around nine tenths seen once. Sequencing used T cells isolated from PBMCs. The chain uses TRBV11-3 and TRBJ1-1; TRBD1 matches 7 bases. This TCR was recovered from a human donor in good health. This CDR3 reads CASSLVLTGSEAFF. CDR3 bases: TGTGCCAGCAGCTTAGTTTTGACAGGGTCTGAAGCTTTCTTT.